This T cell receptor beta chain was documented in a study of early T cells in non-severe SARS-CoV-2 infection. Germline CDR1 and CDR2: MNHEY and SVGEGT. This CDR3 contains 14 residues. Trimming removed 5 bases from V and 5 bases from J, with 15 bases in between. Unique molecular identifiers were attached to individual cDNA molecules. TCRdb independently ran MiXCR on the 5' RACE reads; one entry per CDR3 protein. The sample records fewer than 90,000 distinct CDR3 sequences, 14% being singletons. Ten or more counts support this clonotype. What was sequenced was whole blood. This chain links TRBV6-2 or TRBV6-3 with TRBJ1-1; a weak D match, TRBD1 (6 bases). This sequence originates from an adult who was a healthcare worker with PCR-confirmed SARS-CoV-2 infection or an uninfected control (not recorded which). As DNA, the CDR3 is TGTGCCAGCAGTAAACAGGGCGTGGGGACTGAAGCTTTCTTT. It specifies CASSKQGVGTEAFF.